The rows below give T cell receptor beta chains drawn from one sample of a study of T cell repertoires in cytomegalovirus infection. MiXCR was run by TCRdb on the reads, yielding one entry per CDR3 protein. The data show roughly 150,000 distinct CDR3 sequences, with around 22% seen just once and around 9.9% held by the top ten. The specimen sequenced was PBMCs. The receptor source for this set is a human donor in good health (CMV status not recorded). Some clones in this sample may be carry-over from other donors' samples. The CDR3 runs from the conserved cysteine through the conserved F or W. Fields, in order: clone size, J gene, D gene, V gene, CDR3 DNA, CDR3 protein. A D gene is named only where the DNA matches it firmly. Clone size is shown for a subset of rows, as once, few, many or a class of expanded clone.

- TRBJ1-1 - TRBV19 TGTGCCAGTAGCACAGGGTGGGACACTGAAGCTTTCTTT CASSTGWDTEAFF
few TRBJ2-7 TRBD1 TRBV24-1 TGTGCCACCAGTGCTCCTGGACAGGGGGCTAAAGAGCAGTACTTC CATSAPGQGAKEQYF
many TRBJ1-2 - TRBV20-1 TGCAGTGCTAGAGTGGCGGCCACTAACTATGGCTACACCTTC CSARVAATNYGYTF
many TRBJ2-2 TRBD1 TRBV7-2 TGTGCCAGCAGCTCCAACAGGGGGAACACCGGGGAGCTGTTTTTT CASSSNRGNTGELFF
- TRBJ2-5 - TRBV3-1 TGTGCCAGCAGCCAAGTAAAAGAAGTTGGGAGCCAGTACTTC CASSQVKEVGSQYF
- TRBJ2-3 - TRBV28 TGTGCCAGCAGTTCGACAGGCGCTGTAGCCACAGATACGCAGTATTTT CASSSTGAVATDTQYF
- TRBJ2-1 - TRBV14 TGTGCCAGCAGCCCCCAGGGGACGGGTGAGCAGTTCTTC CASSPQGTGEQFF
- TRBJ2-7 TRBD2 TRBV7-2 TGTGCCAGCAGTCCGGGGGGGAGGTGGGAGCAGTACTTC CASSPGGRWEQYF
many TRBJ2-5 - TRBV12-3/TRBV12-4 TGTGCCAGCAGTTTCCCCCAGCACGAACAAGAGACCCAGTACTTC CASSFPQHEQETQYF
few TRBJ2-7 - TRBV7-2 TGTGCCAGCAGCTACCGGCTAGAGCAGTACTTC CASSYRLEQYF
few TRBJ1-5 - TRBV28 TGTGCCAGCAGTTTATCCCAGGGTAGAGGTCAGCCCCAGCATTTT CASSLSQGRGQPQHF
- TRBJ2-3 TRBD1 TRBV12-3/TRBV12-4 TGTGCCAGCAGTTTGAACAGGGGGACCACAGATACGCAGTATTTT CASSLNRGTTDTQYF
many TRBJ2-1 - TRBV7-9 TGTGCCAGCTCTAGCGTAGTCAATGAGCAGTTCTTC CASSSVVNEQFF
many TRBJ2-1 - TRBV10-3 TGTGCCATCAGTGACAGGGCGGGATACAATGAGCAGTTCTTC CAISDRAGYNEQFF
few TRBJ2-5 - TRBV19 TGTGCCAGTAGCCTACTAGAGGTAGAGACCCAGTACTTC CASSLLEVETQYF
few TRBJ2-3 TRBD2 TRBV20-1 TGCAGTGCTTCCGGGGTGGGGGGGACCCCAGATACGCAGTATTTT CSASGVGGTPDTQYF
many TRBJ1-4 - TRBV14 TGTGCCAGCAGCCATACAAATGAAAAACTGTTTTTT CASSHTNEKLFF
- TRBJ2-3 TRBD2 TRBV20-1 TGCAGTGCTCTAGCGGAAGGAGATACGCAGTATTTT CSALAEGDTQYF
many TRBJ1-6 TRBD1 TRBV7-2 TGTGCCAGCAGCTTTAGACAGGGCACCCTCCACTTT CASSFRQGTLHF
many TRBJ2-7 TRBD2 TRBV7-2 TGTGCCAGCGGGATCAAGAGCGGGAGCGTCGAGCAGTACTTC CASGIKSGSVEQYF
- TRBJ2-1 TRBD2 TRBV29-1 TGCAGCGTTGAAGTACCCCGAGCGGGAGTAATAAATGAGCAGTTCTTC CSVEVPRAGVINEQFF
- TRBJ2-3 TRBD2 TRBV9 TGTGCCAGCAGCGCCTTAGCGGGACCCACAGATACGCAGTATTTT CASSALAGPTDTQYF
- TRBJ1-1 - TRBV19 TGTGCCAGTAGTCCCCAGTTTTCTGAAGCTTTCTTT CASSPQFSEAFF
- TRBJ2-7 TRBD1 TRBV28 TGTGCCAGCAGGACGGGCGACAGGGGAAGCTCCTACGAGCAGTACTTC CASRTGDRGSSYEQYF
- TRBJ2-5 TRBD2 TRBV7-2 TGTGCCAGCAGCTTTGGACTAGCGGGGGGGGGACAAGAGACCCAGTACTTC CASSFGLAGGGQETQYF
- TRBJ1-5 - TRBV20-1 TGCAGTGCTAGACCCTTAGGTGTAGCGAATCAGCCCCAGCATTTT CSARPLGVANQPQHF
many TRBJ2-5 - TRBV7-2 TGTGCCAGCAGCTTAGAATCCAGACCCCTAGAGACCCAGTACTTC CASSLESRPLETQYF
many TRBJ1-2 TRBD1 TRBV7-2 TGTGCCAGCAGCTTAGCGGGACAGGGTAACTATGGCTACACCTTC CASSLAGQGNYGYTF
few TRBJ2-5 - TRBV12-3/TRBV12-4 TGTGCCAGCAGCCCTTATGGAGGGGAAGAGACCCAGTACTTC CASSPYGGEETQYF
- TRBJ2-5 TRBD1 TRBV6-5 TGTGCCAGCAGACGGGACAGGGTGACAGGCCAAGAGACCCAGTACTTC CASRRDRVTGQETQYF
few TRBJ1-1 TRBD1 TRBV28 TGTGCCAGCAGTTTATCCGCAGGGGGCTTGGGTGAAGCTTTCTTT CASSLSAGGLGEAFF
- TRBJ1-6 - TRBV27 TGTGCCAGCAGTTTATTCCCAGCTTCACCCCTCCACTTT CASSLFPASPLHF
many TRBJ1-1 - TRBV15 TGTGCCACCAGCAGAGGAAGAGGGAACACTGAAGCTTTCTTT CATSRGRGNTEAFF
few TRBJ2-7 - TRBV18 TGTGCCAGCTCCCCCAGGTGGGAAAGCTCCTACGAGCAGTACTTC CASSPRWESSYEQYF
many TRBJ2-1 - TRBV7-6 TGTGCCAGCAGCTTAGACCCGGGAGTGGACAATGAGCAGTTCTTC CASSLDPGVDNEQFF
- TRBJ1-2 - TRBV29-1 TGCAGCGTTGAGCGGGACACCCGGGCGGGCTACACCTTC CSVERDTRAGYTF
few TRBJ2-1 TRBD2 TRBV6-2/TRBV6-3 TGTGCCAGCAGAGGCGGGGGGGGTCGCAATGAGCAGTTCTTC CASRGGGGRNEQFF
few TRBJ1-1 - TRBV2 TGTGCCAGTCTTTCCGGACGAACGAACACTGAAGCTTTCTTT CASLSGRTNTEAFF
- TRBJ2-3 - TRBV28 TGTGCCAGCAGTTTAAGTAGCCTCAGGGCGCAGTATTTT CASSLSSLRAQYF
- TRBJ1-6 - TRBV28 TGTGCCAGCGTGGAGACGTGGGGTTCACCCCTCCACTTT CASVETWGSPLHF
few TRBJ2-1 - TRBV6-2/TRBV6-3 TGTGCCAGCAACGGCCCGACAGGGAGGGTCAATGAGCAGTTCTTC CASNGPTGRVNEQFF
- TRBJ2-2 TRBD2 TRBV4-1 TGCGCCAGCAGCCAAGGACTAGCGGGGGGGCCGGCCGGGGAGCTGTTTTTT CASSQGLAGGPAGELFF
- TRBJ1-5 - TRBV12-3/TRBV12-4 TGTGCCAGCAGTTTTGACCTCAGGGGCAATCAGCCCCAGCATTTT CASSFDLRGNQPQHF
- TRBJ2-6 - TRBV12-3/TRBV12-4 TGTGCCAGCAGATACACGGAGTCCAACGTCCTGACTTTC CASRYTESNVLTF
many TRBJ2-1 TRBD2 TRBV7-2 TGTGCCAGCAGCTTAGCATTCAAGACTAGCGGCTACAATGAGCAGTTCTTC CASSLAFKTSGYNEQFF
many TRBJ2-7 TRBD2 TRBV7-2 TGTGCCAGCAGCTTAGAGGTAGCGGGGGGAAGCGAGCAGTACTTC CASSLEVAGGSEQYF
- TRBJ2-3 - TRBV30 TGTGCCTGGAGTGTACAGGGTTTGGATACGCAGTATTTT CAWSVQGLDTQYF
- TRBJ2-3 TRBD1 TRBV9 TGTGCCAGCAGCGTAGCTCGGGACAGGCCGGGAAGCACAGATACGCAGTATTTT CASSVARDRPGSTDTQYF